Shown below are 24 T cell receptor beta chains from a single sample sequenced in a study of cytomegalovirus exposure and HLA in healthy donors. Only in-frame clones appear in the TCRdb table, and some are missing; sequencing was by immunoSEQ multiplex PCR. The data show around 170,000 clones, 85% seen once. What was sequenced was PBMCs. The source is a man younger than 35 in good health and CMV-seropositive.

The rearrangement joins TRBV27 to TRBJ1-1; 8 nucleotides agree with TRBD1. From germline, CDR1 is MNHEY and CDR2 SMNVEV (reference sequence). After removal of 11 bases from V and 5 bases from J, the junction contained 10 bases not matched to a gene. This CDR3 is 13 amino acids long. In DNA form, the CDR3 reads TGTGCCGCCCCGGACAGGGTGGGGACTGAAGCTTTCTTT. Protein sequence: CAAPDRVGTEAFF.

This chain's CDR3 is CSALRLTGGEQYF. The CDR3 DNA sequence: TGCAGCGCCCTTCGGCTGACAGGGGGCGAGCAGTACTTC. This chain uses TRBV29-1 with TRBJ2-7; 9 bases are a match to TRBD1. The trim removed 7 bases at V and 6 bases at J, leaving 10 bases unmatched. The CDR3 runs to 13 residues. Germline assignment: CDR1 SQVTM and CDR2 ANQGSEA.

This chain uses TRBV6-1 with TRBJ2-5, with a weak D call TRBD2 (6 bases). The CDR3 is 15 residues long. V was shortened by 1 base and J by 5 bases, with 14 bases between the two germline ends. CDR1 and CDR2 (germline): MNHNS, SASEGT. In nucleotides, the CDR3 is TGTGCCAGCAGTGAAGTAGCCGGGAGCGGGGAGACCCAGTACTTC. Protein sequence: CASSEVAGSGETQYF.

This clone has more than one count but fewer than ten. The chain links TRBV30 to TRBJ1-1; a weak D match, TRBD1 (5 bases). The CDR3 has 11 amino acids. From germline, CDR1 is GTSNPN and CDR2 SVGIG (reference sequence). Trimming stripped 2 bases from V and 11 bases from J, with 12 bases between. The CDR3, as DNA: TGTGCCTGGAGTCGCCCAGGGCGGGCTTTCTTT. Protein: CAWSRPGRAFF.

V gene TRBV27 combines with J gene TRBJ1-1; D uncertain. Germline CDR1 MNHEY, CDR2 SMNVEV (reference sequence). Trimming stripped 3 bases from V and 9 bases from J, with 2 bases between. The CDR3 totals 9 residues. CDR3 in amino acids: CASSFKAFF. The CDR3 DNA follows: TGTGCCAGCAGTTTTAAAGCTTTCTTT.

The CDR3 coding sequence is TGTGCCAGCACTTCTGGAGCGTACACAGATACGCAGTATTTT. Its translation: CASTSGAYTDTQYF. The chain carries TRBV11-2 and TRBJ2-3, with D unresolved. Germline V gene lookup returns CDR1 SGHAT and CDR2 FQNNGV. This CDR3 comprises 14 residues. Trimming removed 7 bases at V and 2 bases at J, with 13 bases between.

This clone appeared a single time. This chain uses TRBV10-3 with TRBJ1-1; D is uncertain. Trimming left V 1 base short and J 3 bases short, with 15 bases between. From germline, CDR1 is ENHRY and CDR2 SYGVKD. This CDR3 has 16 amino acids. The CDR3 loop is CAISEYPQDQDTEAFF. The CDR3 nucleotides read TGTGCCATCAGTGAGTACCCTCAAGACCAGGACACTGAAGCTTTCTTT.

V usage is TRBV5-1 and J usage is TRBJ2-1; D may be TRBD2 (6 bases). The CDR3 totals 15 residues. CDR1 and CDR2 from the germline V gene are SGHRS and YFSETQ. The germline V and J ends were trimmed by 5 bases and 2 bases, with 14 bases remaining between them. CDR3 sequence (DNA): TGCGCCAGCAGTTTCGGGACTCCCACCTACAATGAGCAGTTCTTC. Its translation is CASSFGTPTYNEQFF.

This clone was seen a handful of times. This sequence joins TRBV11-2 and TRBJ2-2, with 9 bases matching TRBD1. The CDR3 totals 15 residues. After removal of 2 bases from V and 5 bases from J, the junction contained 3 bases not matched to a gene. CDR1 is SGHAT and CDR2 is FQNNGV in the germline V gene. As DNA, the CDR3 is TGTGCCAGCAGCTTACGACAGGGGGTGACCGGGGAGCTGTTTTTT. Translated: CASSLRQGVTGELFF.

V gene TRBV2 combines with J gene TRBJ2-6, with TRBD1 matching 9 bases. Unmatched junction bases numbered 9, after V lost 5 bases and J lost 1 base. From germline, CDR1 is SNHLY and CDR2 FYNNEI. The CDR3 is 18 residues long. The CDR3 region has the DNA TGTGCCAGCAGTCCGATGGACAGGGGCTCTTCTGGGGCCAACGTCCTGACTTTC. Its translation: CASSPMDRGSSGANVLTF. Using reference TRBV2 and TRBJ2-6 for the parts outside the CDR3, the full variable domain is EPEVTQTPSHQVTQMGQEVILRCVPISNHLYFYWYRQILGQKVEFLVSFYNNEISEKSEIFDDQFSVERPDGSNFTLKIRSTKLEDSAMYFCASSPMDRGSSGANVLTFGAGSRLTVL.

The V and J genes are TRBV27 and TRBJ2-5; D ambiguous. The V gene lost 0 bases and the J gene lost 5 bases, with 7 bases spanning the gap. Germline loops: CDR1 MNHEY, CDR2 SMNVEV (reference sequence). This CDR3 region has 13 residues. CDR3 sequence reads: CASSLSIGETQYF. For the CDR3, the DNA is TGTGCCAGCAGTTTATCGATTGGCGAGACCCAGTACTTC.

The chain carries TRBV2 and TRBJ2-5, with D unresolved. Germline V gives CDR1 SNHLY, CDR2 FYNNEI. Trimming shortened V by 8 bases and J by 5 bases, and 9 bases separated the two germline ends. This CDR3 is 11 amino acids long. The CDR3 reads CASEYRETQYF. DNA for the CDR3: TGTGCCAGCGAATACCGGGAGACCCAGTACTTC.

The chain carries TRBV19 and TRBJ2-5; D not certain. Looked up from germline, CDR1 is LNHDA and CDR2 is SQIVND (reference sequence). Trimming removed 3 bases from V and 4 bases from J, with 9 bases in between. The CDR3 sequence is 13 residues long. The CDR3 sequence is CASSMNRGETQYF. The CDR3 DNA reads TGTGCCAGTAGTATGAATCGAGGAGAGACCCAGTACTTC. Full variable domain (rest looked up from reference TRBV19 and TRBJ2-5): DGGITQSPKYLFRKEGQNVTLSCEQNLNHDAMYWYRQDPGQGLRLIYYSQIVNDFQKGDIAEGYSVSREKKESFPLTVTSAQKNPTAFYLCASSMNRGETQYFGPGTRLLVL.

The V gene is TRBV11-3, the J gene TRBJ2-3, with a weak D call TRBD2 (5 bases). Trimming cost V 2 bases and J 0 bases, with 9 bases left between them. Germline CDR1 SGHNT, CDR2 YENEEA. This CDR3 is 15 amino acids long. CDR3 region: CASSLSGISTDTQYF. In nucleotides, the CDR3 is TGTGCCAGCAGCTTAAGCGGAATAAGCACAGATACGCAGTATTTT.

This clone has only one observation. The chain combines TRBV7-7 with TRBJ1-1, with a weak D call TRBD1 (5 bases). Germline assignment: CDR1 SSHAT and CDR2 FNYEAQ (reference sequence). The CDR3 extends over 15 amino acids. V was cut by 5 bases and J by 0 bases, with 13 bases left in between. The CDR3 sequence: CASSPAGLMNTEAFF. The CDR3 nucleotides read TGTGCCAGCAGCCCTGCGGGACTCATGAACACTGAAGCTTTCTTT.

The chain uses TRBV5-6 and TRBJ1-5; 7 bases match TRBD1. V was clipped by 0 bases and J by 2 bases; unmatched bases: 5. The CDR3 totals 16 residues. The germline V gene encodes CDR1 SGHDT and CDR2 YYEEEE. The CDR3 sequence is CASSLGRGRGNQPQHF. The CDR3 DNA sequence: TGTGCCAGCAGCTTGGGTAGGGGGCGAGGCAATCAGCCCCAGCATTTT.

V usage is TRBV19 and J usage is TRBJ2-6; 8 bases line up with TRBD1. CDR3 length: 16 residues. V was pared by 5 bases and J by 3 bases, with 6 bases of the junction left unmatched. Per germline, CDR1 LNHDA and CDR2 SQIVND (reference sequence). CDR3: CASSAGTGFGANVLTF. The CDR3 DNA follows: TGTGCCAGTAGTGCCGGGACAGGCTTTGGGGCCAACGTCCTGACTTTC. The variable domain in full, completed from reference TRBV19 and TRBJ2-6, reads DGGITQSPKYLFRKEGQNVTLSCEQNLNHDAMYWYRQDPGQGLRLIYYSQIVNDFQKGDIAEGYSVSREKKESFPLTVTSAQKNPTAFYLCASSAGTGFGANVLTFGAGSRLTVL.

The V and J genes are TRBV5-1 and TRBJ2-1; 9 bases match TRBD1. The V segment lost 3 bases and the J segment 6 bases; nucleotides outside the gene matches: 4. Germline assignment: CDR1 SGHRS and CDR2 YFSETQ. The CDR3 runs 14 residues. CDR3: CASSSGTGTNEQFF. The CDR3 coding sequence is TGCGCCAGCAGCTCGGGGACAGGGACCAATGAGCAGTTCTTC.

This chain uses TRBV6-1 with TRBJ2-2; 7 bases are shared with TRBD1. Per the germline V gene, CDR1 is MNHNS and CDR2 is SASEGT. V lost 7 bases, J lost 1 base, and 6 bases stayed unmatched. This CDR3 is 15 amino acids long. CDR3 amino acids: CASTGTALNTGELFF. The CDR3 coding sequence is TGTGCCAGCACCGGGACAGCCCTGAACACCGGGGAGCTGTTTTTT.

This chain uses TRBV7-2 with TRBJ2-3; 7 bases are shared with TRBD2. The CDR3 has 16 residues. CDR1 and CDR2 from the germline V gene are SGHTA and FQGNSA. With V trimmed by 1 base and J by 2 bases, 6 bases remained unmatched. CDR3 bases: TGTGCCAGCAGCTTAGGGACTAGTCTACTCACAGATACGCAGTATTTT. This sequence encodes CASSLGTSLLTDTQYF.

This chain links TRBV28 with TRBJ1-6; 7 bases are shared with TRBD1. Germline V gene lookup returns CDR1 MDHEN and CDR2 SYDVKM. The CDR3 is 15 residues long. V lost 6 bases, J lost 6 bases, and 8 bases stayed unmatched. In nucleotides, the CDR3 is TGTGCCAGCAGCCCTCGACAGGGCAGTAATTCACCCCTCCACTTT. It specifies CASSPRQGSNSPLHF.

At least ten counts were recorded for this clone. The genes are TRBV11-3 and TRBJ2-2, with TRBD2 matching 8 bases. The CDR3 loop spans 15 amino acids. V trimming: 5 bases; J trimming: 1 base; junction bases outside the gene matches: 3. The germline CDR1 and CDR2 sequences are SGHNT and YENEEA. The CDR3 sequence: CASSLAGLNTGELFF. CDR3 DNA sequence: TGTGCCAGCAGCCTAGCGGGTTTGAACACCGGGGAGCTGTTTTTT.

V usage is TRBV10-3 and J usage is TRBJ1-2, with TRBD1 matching 7 bases. From germline, CDR1 is ENHRY and CDR2 SYGVKD. V shed 6 bases, J shed 1 base, and the junction held 14 bases outside the gene matches. The CDR3 loop spans 17 amino acids. In DNA, the CDR3 is TGTGCCATCAGACCGGACAGGAAGGAGTCAATTAACTATGGCTACACCTTC. It specifies CAIRPDRKESINYGYTF.

The chain joins TRBV5-6 to TRBJ1-6; possible D gene TRBD1, 5 bases. V lost 0 bases, J lost 6 bases, and 10 bases lay in between. Per the germline V gene, CDR1 is SGHDT and CDR2 is YYEEEE. CDR3 length: 15 residues. The CDR3 nucleotides read TGTGCCAGCAGCTTGGGAACCAGGGCTAATTCACCCCTCCACTTT. It yields the protein CASSLGTRANSPLHF.